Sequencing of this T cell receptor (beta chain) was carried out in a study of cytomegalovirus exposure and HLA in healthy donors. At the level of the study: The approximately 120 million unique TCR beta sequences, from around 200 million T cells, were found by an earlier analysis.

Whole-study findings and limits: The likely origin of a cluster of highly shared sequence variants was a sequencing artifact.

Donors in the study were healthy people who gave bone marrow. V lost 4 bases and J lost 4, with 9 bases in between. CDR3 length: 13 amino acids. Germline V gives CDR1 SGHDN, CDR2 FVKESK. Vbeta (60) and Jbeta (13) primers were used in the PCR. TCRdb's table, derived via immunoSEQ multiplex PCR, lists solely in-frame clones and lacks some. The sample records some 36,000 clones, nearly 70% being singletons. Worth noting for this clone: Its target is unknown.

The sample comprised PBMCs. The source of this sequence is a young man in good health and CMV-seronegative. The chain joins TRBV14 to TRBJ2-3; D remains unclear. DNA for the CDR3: TGTGCCAGCAGCCGGTCGAGAGCAGATACGCAGTATTTT. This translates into CASSRSRADTQYF.